The present entry profiles one TCR beta chain with its context. Antigen: not known. The CDR3 covers 15 residues. Germline CDR1 reads SGHRS; CDR2 reads YFSETQ. V lost 0 bases and J 3 bases, leaving 13 bases between the germline ends. Primers for the PCR totalled 60 Vbeta and 13 Jbeta. This table comes from immunoSEQ multiplex PCR, and its TCRdb copy is limited to in-frame clones, with some not included. The sample lists around 200,000 clones, almost 80% seen once, with 1.5% to 2% in the top ten. These data are taken from a study of cytomegalovirus exposure and HLA in healthy donors. Findings and limits, study-wide: Reportedly, a later analysis found an Asian-associated ancestry cluster had fewer N-insertions than the roughly 700-donor mean.

The sample comprised PBMCs. The chain recombines TRBV5-1 with TRBJ2-7, with a weak D call TRBD1 (6 bases). The source is a woman aged 18 to 35 in good health and CMV-seronegative. CDR3 DNA: TGCGCCAGCAGCTTGGCTGGTCAGGGGATCTACGAGCAGTACTTC. Translation gives CASSLAGQGIYEQYF.